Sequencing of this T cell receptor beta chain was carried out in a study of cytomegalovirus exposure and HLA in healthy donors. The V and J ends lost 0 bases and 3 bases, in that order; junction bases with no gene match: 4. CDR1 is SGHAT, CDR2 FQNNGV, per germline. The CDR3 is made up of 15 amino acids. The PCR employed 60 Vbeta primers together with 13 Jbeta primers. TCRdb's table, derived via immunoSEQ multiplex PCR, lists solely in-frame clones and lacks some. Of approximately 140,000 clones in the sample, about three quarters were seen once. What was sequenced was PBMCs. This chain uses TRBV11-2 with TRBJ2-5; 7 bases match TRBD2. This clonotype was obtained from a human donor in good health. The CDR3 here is CASSLDGLGEETQYF. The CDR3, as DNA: TGTGCCAGCAGCTTAGATGGACTAGGAGAAGAGACCCAGTACTTC.